The sequence of this T cell receptor (beta chain) was determined in a study of blood T cell repertoires in COVID-19. For the study at large: Collection of acute and convalescent COVID-19 samples took place in the United States, Italy and Spain.

Clones were read by immunoSEQ multiplex PCR, and TCRdb kept only the in-frame ones, dropping some. The sample lists approximately 170,000 clones, 88% occurring once. V was pared by 5 bases and J by 7 bases, with 14 bases of the junction left unmatched. This CDR3 is built from 17 residues. V and J are TRBV6-7 and TRBJ2-1; 10 positions agree with TRBD2. TRBV6-7 is treated as an ORF (open reading frame) with a function not yet certain. The sequence was collected from a man aged 30 to 45 with acute or convalescent COVID-19. The material sequenced was peripheral blood. The CDR3 spells CASSKNPIAGGENEQFF. In DNA, the CDR3 is TGTGCCAGCAGTAAAAATCCAATAGCGGGGGGAGAGAATGAGCAGTTCTTC.